Here is one T cell receptor (beta chain) with its context. As yet, its antigen is unknown. The CDR3 contains 13 residues. The germline CDR1 and CDR2 sequences are MNHEY and SVGAGI. V was pared by 6 bases and J by 4 bases, with 12 bases between. The sample belongs to a study of shared clonotypes between healthy human individuals. The study, taken as a whole, reports: Non-shared clonotypes had lower generation probabilities than those shared by all four donors.

TCRdb keeps only in-frame clones here, not all; method: immunoSEQ multiplex PCR. The sample has some 2 million clones; just under 95% are singletons. CD45RO negativity and positive selection for CCR7 defined naive CD8 cells, a population that excluded terminally differentiated effector memory CD45RA+ cells. Sequenced sample: naive CD8+ T cells sorted from blood. The V call is TRBV6-5, the J call TRBJ2-5, with D tentatively TRBD2 (7 bases). The origin of this receptor is a man aged 18 to 30 in good health. The DNA of the CDR3 is TGTGCCAGCAGGGGGGCGGGGGCAGAGACCCAGTACTTC. Encoded protein: CASRGAGAETQYF.